This passage covers 29 T cell receptor beta chains from one sample sequenced in a study of T cells in Graves' hyperthyroidism and ophthalmopathy. Authors of the study amplified TCR beta CDR3 regions from RNA transcripts. The HTBI primer set was used in a first-round RT-PCR of the TCR CDR3. From the multiplex PCR reads, TCRdb called clonotypes with MiXCR, one entry per CDR3 protein. The data hold about 180,000 distinct CDR3 sequences, with approximately 17% observed a single time. The sequencing input was blood. These receptor sequences come from a woman between 45 and 65 years old with Graves' hyperthyroidism.

This clonotype was seen at least ten times. The rearrangement joins TRBV14 to TRBJ1-2; unclear D gene. Per germline, CDR1 SGHDN and CDR2 FVKESK. With 2 bases removed from V and 7 bases from J, the gap between germline ends came to 8 bases. This CDR3 is built from 12 residues. The CDR3 region is CASSQPGVGYTF. CDR3 bases: TGTGCCAGCAGCCAACCAGGAGTTGGCTACACCTTC.

This clonotype was recorded at least ten times. The rearrangement joins TRBV7-2 to TRBJ2-1; TRBD2 aligns across 11 bases. Germline CDR1 and CDR2: SGHTA and FQGNSA. V lost 2 bases to trimming and J lost 7 bases; unmatched junction nucleotides: 7. The CDR3 extends over 16 amino acids. DNA for the CDR3: TGTGCCAGCAGCTTAATCAGTAGCGGGGGGGCTAATGAGCAGTTCTTC. Amino acid sequence: CASSLISSGGANEQFF.

This clonotype was counted at least ten times. This chain links TRBV5-5 with TRBJ2-7, with 8 bases aligning to TRBD1. Germline-derived CDR1 and CDR2 are SGHKS and YYEKEE (reference sequence). The CDR3 length is 15 residues. The trim removed 0 bases at V and 3 bases at J, leaving 5 bases unmatched. The CDR3 bases are TGTGCCAGCAGCTTGGAAGTTGGACAGGGCTACGAGCAGTACTTC. It encodes CASSLEVGQGYEQYF.

The V call is TRBV10-3, the J call TRBJ1-5; the match to TRBD1 covers 9 bases. The CDR3 has 14 amino acids. Losses at the gene ends were 10 bases for V and 2 bases for J; bases not matched to a gene: 6. Germline CDR1 is ENHRY and CDR2 is SYGVKD. The CDR3 reads CASWTGEGNQPQHF. Written as DNA, the CDR3 is TGTGCCAGCTGGACAGGGGAGGGCAATCAGCCCCAGCATTTT.

Many counts were recorded for this clonotype. The J gene is TRBJ1-1, the V gene TRBV5-1; D gene unclear. The V gene's germline CDR1 is SGHRS and CDR2 YFSETQ. V shed 2 bases and J shed 1 base, with 15 bases lying between them. This CDR3 region has 16 residues. Written as DNA, the CDR3 is TGCGCCAGCAGCTTAGGAGCCACGTCGTGGAACACTGAAGCTTTCTTT. It yields the protein CASSLGATSWNTEAFF.

The table lists this clonotype with many counts. The genes are TRBV28 and TRBJ2-3; D gene unclear. Germline V gene sequence: CDR1 MDHEN, CDR2 SYDVKM. This CDR3 region has 17 residues. V was clipped by 6 bases and J by 0 bases, with 19 bases between them. The CDR3 sequence: CASSWVLGRSSTDTQYF. The CDR3 bases are TGTGCCAGCAGCTGGGTGCTGGGCAGATCTAGCACAGATACGCAGTATTTT.

The rearrangement uses TRBV10-3 and TRBJ1-6; no firm D call. Germline V gene sequence: CDR1 ENHRY, CDR2 SYGVKD. The CDR3 is 14 residues long. The V and J ends lost 3 bases and 5 bases respectively, with 8 bases between them. In DNA form, the CDR3 reads TGTGCCATCAGTGAAGGCGGCGATAATTCACCCCTCCACTTT. As protein: CAISEGGDNSPLHF.

This chain links TRBV4-1 with TRBJ1-2; the D gene is possibly TRBD1 (5 bases). The CDR3 is 15 amino acids. Trimming removed 1 base from V and 4 bases from J, with 13 bases in between. Germline V gene data show CDR1 as MGHRA and CDR2 as YSYEKL. Here the CDR3 reads CASSQVQGDRYGYTF. As DNA, the CDR3 is TGCGCCAGCAGCCAAGTTCAGGGTGATCGCTATGGCTACACCTTC.

This clonotype was recorded at least ten times. The chain employs TRBV7-9 and TRBJ2-7, with 7 bases fitting TRBD1. Germline V gene sequence: CDR1 SEHNR, CDR2 FQNEAQ (reference sequence). The CDR3 contains 14 residues. J gave up 2 bases and V 4 bases, and 5 bases lay outside the gene matches. The CDR3 protein is CASSSKGQPYEQYF. The CDR3 DNA is TGTGCCAGCAGCTCCAAGGGACAGCCCTACGAGCAGTACTTC.

This clonotype turned up a few times. V and J are TRBV9 and TRBJ1-2; 7 positions match TRBD1. J gave up 8 bases and V 0 bases, and 7 bases lay outside the gene matches. The CDR3 contains 14 residues. Germline assignment: CDR1 SGDLS and CDR2 YYNGEE. The CDR3 loop is CASSVEEGARGYTF. The CDR3 nucleotides read TGTGCCAGCAGCGTAGAAGAGGGGGCAAGAGGCTACACCTTC.

This clonotype was counted a few times. The chain has TRBV6-1 and TRBJ2-7, with D tentatively TRBD2 (7 bases). Trimming stripped 11 bases from V and 0 bases from J, with 20 bases between. The CDR3 loop spans 15 amino acids. Germline loops: CDR1 MNHNS, CDR2 SASEGT. CDR3 in amino acids: CACNPGGQSSYEQYF. The CDR3 nucleotides are TGTGCCTGCAATCCCGGGGGGCAGAGCTCCTACGAGCAGTACTTC.

This clonotype occurred many times. The rearrangement uses TRBV7-3 and TRBJ1-1; tentative D call: TRBD1 (5 bases). The CDR3 totals 13 residues. Per germline, CDR1 SGHTA and CDR2 FQGTGA. The V and J ends lost 5 bases and 3 bases respectively, with 10 bases between them. CDR3 DNA: TGTGCCAGCAGCGCCGGGGCCCACACTGAAGCTTTCTTT. This codes for CASSAGAHTEAFF.

This clonotype has a count of ten or more. The chain is built from TRBV28 and TRBJ1-1; D unclear. The germline V gene has CDR1 MDHEN and CDR2 SYDVKM. The CDR3 extends over 17 amino acids. Trimming cost V 10 bases and J 0 bases, with 24 bases left between them. As DNA, the CDR3 is TGTGCCACCACCACCGGACGGGGATGGCTCATGAACACTGAAGCTTTCTTT. Its translation: CATTTGRGWLMNTEAFF.

The genes are TRBV28 and TRBJ1-2; TRBD1 might be the D (5 bases). V lost 2 bases to trimming and J lost 4 bases, with 11 bases between them. This CDR3 is 14 amino acids long. Per the germline V gene, CDR1 is MDHEN and CDR2 is SYDVKM. The CDR3 DNA is TGTGCCAGCAGTTTAGGAGGGACCGGCTATGGCTACACCTTC. Translation gives CASSLGGTGYGYTF.

Note on this clonotype: A much larger clone lies a single base off, so this may be a read error. This likely comes from a read error, as the CDR3 has no conserved phenylalanine or tryptophan at its end. The gene calls are TRBV11-2 and TRBJ2-1; 7 nucleotides line up with TRBD2. The CDR3 runs 15 residues. V lost 7 bases and J lost 9; bases outside the gene matches: 15. Germline loops: CDR1 SGHAT, CDR2 FQNNGV. The DNA for the CDR3 is TGTGCCAGCACTCCCTGGGGACTAAAGGGTGGTGAGCAGTTCTCC. It codes for CASTPWGLKGGEQFS.

This clonotype has ten or more counts. The chain couples TRBV27 to TRBJ1-2, with D tentatively TRBD1 (5 bases). Deletions cut 1 base from V and 1 base from J, with 16 bases between. The CDR3 is 17 amino acids. Per the germline V gene, CDR1 is MNHEY and CDR2 is SMNVEV (reference sequence). The CDR3 DNA reads TGTGCCAGCAGTTTATTATTTATGGGGACCGATAACTATGGCTACACCTTC. Translating gives CASSLLFMGTDNYGYTF.

This clonotype has ten or more counts. V usage is TRBV10-2 and J usage is TRBJ1-1, with D possibly TRBD1 on 6 matching bases. Trimming took 0 bases from V and 3 from J, leaving 20 bases between them. The length of the CDR3 is 18 residues. Germline CDR1 WSHSY, CDR2 SAAADI. CDR3 sequence reads: CASSESSTTGWRDTEAFF. In nucleotides, the CDR3 is TGCGCCAGCAGTGAGTCGTCAACCACAGGGTGGAGGGACACTGAAGCTTTCTTT.

This clonotype was counted at least ten times. This sequence joins TRBV27 and TRBJ1-5; D perhaps matches TRBD1 (6 bases). CDR1 is MNHEY and CDR2 is SMNVEV in the germline V gene (reference sequence). V dropped 4 bases and J dropped 11 bases, with 18 bases sitting between them. The CDR3 is 14 amino acids. CDR3 residues: CASSSGGGPKAQHF. CDR3 bases: TGTGCCAGCAGTTCGGGTGGGGGGCCGAAGGCCCAGCATTTT.

This clonotype was counted at least ten times. The genes are TRBV29-1 and TRBJ1-2; TRBD1 is a possible D gene (6 bases). Trimming stripped 6 bases from V and 4 bases from J, with 15 bases between. CDR1 and CDR2 (germline): SQVTM, ANQGSEA. The CDR3 spans 13 residues. The CDR3 protein is CSVDGTTLYGYTF. As DNA, the CDR3 is TGCAGCGTAGACGGGACAACCCTCTATGGCTACACCTTC.

This clonotype was found a few times. CDR3 DNA: TGTGCCAGCAGCTTAGAAGAGGGGGATACGCAGTATTTT. Translated, it gives CASSLEEGDTQYF. The chain joins TRBV7-9 to TRBJ2-3, with D perhaps being TRBD1 or TRBD2 (5 bases each). In germline, CDR1 is SEHNR, CDR2 FQNEAQ (reference sequence). V was pared by 1 base and J by 6 bases, with 8 bases between. This CDR3 comprises 13 residues.

This clonotype was picked up many times. The chain employs TRBV6-1 and TRBJ1-6; a weak D match, TRBD1 (6 bases). The ends were cut back, 6 bases at V and 9 bases at J, with 12 bases in the middle. The CDR3 length is 13 residues. Germline V CDR1 and CDR2: MNHNS, SASEGT. The CDR3 is CASSLTGSSPLHF. For the CDR3, the DNA is TGTGCCAGCAGCCTGACAGGCTCTTCACCCCTCCACTTT.

This clonotype was detected ten times or more. The V gene is TRBV20-1, the J gene TRBJ2-1; 15 bases align to TRBD2. The germline V gene encodes CDR1 DFQATT and CDR2 SNEGSKA (reference sequence). Trimming at V came to 5 bases and at J to 0 bases, leaving 8 bases not matched to a gene. The CDR3 has 18 amino acids. For the CDR3, the DNA is TGCAGTGCTCTTGGACTAGCGGGGGGGCTTACCTCCTACAATGAGCAGTTCTTC. Translating it yields CSALGLAGGLTSYNEQFF.

The CDR3 DNA reads as TGTGCCAGCTCGGTCGGACAGCCGAATAATTCACCCCTCCACTTT. It encodes CASSVGQPNNSPLHF. The V and J genes are TRBV18 and TRBJ1-6; TRBD1 is a possible D gene (6 bases). Germline lookup yields CDR1 KGHSH and CDR2 LQKENI. The CDR3 runs 15 residues. Trimming took off 6 bases at V and 5 bases at J, with 14 bases between the two ends.

Ten or more counts support this clonotype. The V gene is TRBV7-2, the J gene TRBJ1-1, with 7 bases lining up with TRBD1. Germline V gene data show CDR1 as SGHTA and CDR2 as FQGNSA. CDR3 length: 14 residues. The V segment lost 4 bases and the J segment 1 base; nucleotides outside the gene matches: 3. The chain's CDR3 is CASSSDRANTEAFF. DNA of the CDR3: TGTGCCAGCAGCTCCGACAGGGCGAACACTGAAGCTTTCTTT. The entire variable domain, with the rest obtained from reference TRBV7-2 and TRBJ1-1, is as follows: GAGVSQSPSNKVTEKGKDVELRCDPISGHTALYWYRQSLGQGLEFLIYFQGNSAPDKSGLPSDRFSAERTGGSVSTLTIQRTQQEDSAVYLCASSSDRANTEAFFGQGTRLTVV.

This clonotype was found many times. This chain links TRBV15 with TRBJ2-3, with D perhaps TRBD2 (5 bases). This CDR3 contains 16 residues. Trimming cost V 1 base and J 4 bases, with 15 bases left between them. Germline V CDR1 and CDR2: LNHNV, YYDKDF (reference sequence). DNA of the CDR3: TGTGCCACCAGCAGAGCGTCCGGACGGGGTTCAGATACGCAGTATTTT. It encodes CATSRASGRGSDTQYF.

This clonotype was observed many times. J is TRBJ2-1 and V is TRBV18; D unclear. Germline V CDR1 and CDR2: KGHSH, LQKENI. Trimming cost V 0 bases and J 10 bases, with 10 bases left between them. The CDR3 runs to 13 residues. In DNA, the CDR3 is TGTGCCAGCTCACCACCGTGGGGTGAGGAGCAGTTCTTC. Amino acid sequence: CASSPPWGEEQFF.

This clonotype is a singleton in its sample. The chain uses TRBV12-3 or TRBV12-4 and TRBJ2-1; perhaps TRBD2 as D (6 bases). The CDR3 is 15 amino acids. Trimming took 5 bases from V and 15 from J, leaving 26 bases between them. The CDR3 sequence is CASSPIPDGTQPPFF. The CDR3, as DNA: TGTGCCAGCAGTCCAATTCCCGACGGGACTCAACCACCGTTCTTC.

This clonotype was detected ten times or more. The genes are TRBV11-2 and TRBJ2-5; the match to TRBD2 covers 7 bases. The CDR3 extends over 14 amino acids. The germline V gene has CDR1 SGHAT and CDR2 FQNNGV. V trimming: 4 bases; J trimming: 3 bases; junction bases outside the gene matches: 5. The CDR3 loop reads CASSSLRGEETQYF. For the CDR3, the DNA is TGTGCCAGCAGCTCACTCCGGGGGGAAGAGACCCAGTACTTC.

The genes are TRBV5-4 and TRBJ2-3; D is ambiguous. Deletions cut 0 bases from V and 11 bases from J, with 16 bases between. This CDR3 spans 14 amino acids. CDR1 is SGHNT, CDR2 YYREEE, per germline (reference sequence). CDR3 sequence reads: CASSLVWSGTEQYF. Written as DNA, the CDR3 is TGTGCCAGCAGCTTGGTCTGGAGTGGTACTGAGCAGTATTTT.